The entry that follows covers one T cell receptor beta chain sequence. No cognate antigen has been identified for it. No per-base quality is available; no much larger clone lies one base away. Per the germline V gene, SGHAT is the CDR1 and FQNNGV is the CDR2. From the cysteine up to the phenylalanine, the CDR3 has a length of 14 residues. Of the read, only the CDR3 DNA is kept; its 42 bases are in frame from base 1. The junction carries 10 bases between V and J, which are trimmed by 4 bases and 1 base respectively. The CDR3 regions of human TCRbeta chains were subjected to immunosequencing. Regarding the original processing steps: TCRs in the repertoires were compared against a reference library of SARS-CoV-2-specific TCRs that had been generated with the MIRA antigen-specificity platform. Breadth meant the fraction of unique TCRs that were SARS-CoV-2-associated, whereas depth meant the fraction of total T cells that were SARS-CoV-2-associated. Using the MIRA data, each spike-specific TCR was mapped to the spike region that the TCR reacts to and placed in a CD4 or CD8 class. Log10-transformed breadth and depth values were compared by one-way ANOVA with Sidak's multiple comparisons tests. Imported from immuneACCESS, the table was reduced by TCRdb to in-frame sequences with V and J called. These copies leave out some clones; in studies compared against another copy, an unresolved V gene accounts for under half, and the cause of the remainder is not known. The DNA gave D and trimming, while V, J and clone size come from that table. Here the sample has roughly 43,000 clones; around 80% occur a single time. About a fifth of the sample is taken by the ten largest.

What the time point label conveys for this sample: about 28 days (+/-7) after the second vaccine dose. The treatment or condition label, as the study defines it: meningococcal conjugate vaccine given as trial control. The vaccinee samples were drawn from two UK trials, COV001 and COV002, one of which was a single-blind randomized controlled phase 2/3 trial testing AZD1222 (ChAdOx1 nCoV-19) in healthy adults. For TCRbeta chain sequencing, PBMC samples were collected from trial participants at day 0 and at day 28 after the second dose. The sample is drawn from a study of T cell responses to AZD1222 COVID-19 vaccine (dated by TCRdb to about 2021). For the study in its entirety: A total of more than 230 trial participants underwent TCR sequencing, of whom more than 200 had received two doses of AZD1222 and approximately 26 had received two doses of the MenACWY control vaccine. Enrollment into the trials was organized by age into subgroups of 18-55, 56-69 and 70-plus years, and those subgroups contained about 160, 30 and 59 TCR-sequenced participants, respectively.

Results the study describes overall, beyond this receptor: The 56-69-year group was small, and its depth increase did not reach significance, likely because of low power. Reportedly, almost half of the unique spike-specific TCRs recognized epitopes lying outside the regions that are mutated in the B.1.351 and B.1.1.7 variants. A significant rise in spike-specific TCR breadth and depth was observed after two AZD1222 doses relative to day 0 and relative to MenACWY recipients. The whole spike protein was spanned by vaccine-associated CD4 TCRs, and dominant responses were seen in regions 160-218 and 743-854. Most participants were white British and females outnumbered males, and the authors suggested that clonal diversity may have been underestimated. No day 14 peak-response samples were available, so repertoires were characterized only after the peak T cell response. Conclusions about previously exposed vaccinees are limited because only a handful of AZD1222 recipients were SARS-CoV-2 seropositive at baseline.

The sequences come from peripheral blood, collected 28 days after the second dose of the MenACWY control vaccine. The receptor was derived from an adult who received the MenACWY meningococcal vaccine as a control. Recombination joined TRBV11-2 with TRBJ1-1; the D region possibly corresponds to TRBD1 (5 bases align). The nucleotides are TGTGCCAGCAGCTCCCTCAGGGAGAACACTGAAGCTTTCTTT. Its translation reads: CASSSLRENTEAFF.